This TCR beta chain was profiled in a study of T cell repertoires in cytomegalovirus infection. At the level of the study: Epitope selection comprised recently identified HLA-C-restricted CMV epitopes and well-studied HLA-B-restricted CMV epitopes. Through public TCR beta signatures, both CMV infection and matching HLA type were indicated.

The CDR3 is 16 residues long. V gave up 7 bases and J gave up 0 bases, with 16 bases separating them. Germline V gene lookup returns CDR1 SGHVS and CDR2 FNYEAQ. Study-level findings and limits: Pooled public TCR beta family frequency picked out CMV carriers with the relevant HLA. HLA-C-restricted CMV clonotypes gave the most frequent clonotype in two of eight donors.

MiXCR was run by TCRdb on the reads, yielding one entry per CDR3 protein. The sample lists around 360,000 distinct CDR3 sequences, about 35% seen once, with 13% in the top ten. The table lists this clonotype with many counts. Its antigen remains unidentified. The sequencing here drew on cultured PBMCs, taken from culture after CMV antigen stimulation. The V gene is TRBV7-6, the J gene TRBJ2-1; perhaps D is TRBD1 or TRBD2 (5 bases each). This clonotype was sampled from a human donor in good health (CMV status not recorded). Some clones in this sample may be carry-over from other donors' samples. CDR3 nucleotide sequence: TGTGCCAGCAACCCGGGACCCCAAGGCTCCTACAATGAGCAGTTCTTC. This translates into CASNPGPQGSYNEQFF.